These T cell receptor beta chains were read from a single sample in a study of T-cell reconstitution after alpha-beta-depleted transplantation in children. TCRdb re-derived calls from the PCR reads in MiXCR, one entry per CDR3 protein. The sample lists around 110,000 distinct CDR3 sequences; 10% were seen once. Source: PBMCs, taken before TCRalphabeta/CD19-depleted stem cell transplant. All receptors derive from a boy younger than 10 with acute lymphoblastic leukemia, due to receive a stem cell transplant. CDR3s include the opening cysteine and the closing phenylalanine or tryptophan. The D gene is left open where the match is weak. Clone size, where shown, is once, few, many, or a class for clones that have expanded.

abundance	v_gene	d_gene	j_gene	len	CDR3aa	CDR3nt
NA	TRBV12-3/TRBV12-4	NA	TRBJ2-1	14	CASSLQGRYNEQFF	TGTGCCAGCAGTTTACAGGGCAGGTACAATGAGCAGTTCTTC
few	TRBV2	NA	TRBJ2-7	12	CASSEIGSEQYF	TGTGCCAGCAGTGAAATCGGGTCCGAGCAGTACTTC
NA	TRBV7-9	NA	TRBJ2-7	13	CASSPPLFYEQYF	TGTGCCAGCAGCCCCCCCTTGTTCTACGAGCAGTACTTC
few	TRBV4-1	NA	TRBJ2-3	17	CASSQAAYRDSTDTQYF	TGCGCCAGCAGCCAAGCAGCCTACAGGGACAGCACAGATACGCAGTATTTT
NA	TRBV10-3	NA	TRBJ2-1	14	CAISTGAEINEQFF	TGTGCCATCAGTACGGGAGCAGAGATAAATGAGCAGTTCTTC
medium-sized	TRBV4-1	TRBD1	TRBJ1-1	17	CASSQIPTGGRNTEAFF	TGCGCCAGCAGCCAGATACCGACAGGGGGAAGGAACACTGAAGCTTTCTTT
NA	TRBV5-1	NA	TRBJ2-7	14	CASSLEVLSYEQYF	TGCGCCAGCAGCTTAGAAGTGCTCTCCTACGAGCAGTACTTC
NA	TRBV10-3	NA	TRBJ2-7	13	CATAHVASGEQYF	TGTGCCACCGCCCATGTGGCATCCGGCGAGCAGTACTTC
NA	TRBV19	TRBD1	TRBJ2-1	15	CASSPLQGYYNEQFF	TGTGCCAGTAGTCCGTTACAGGGGTACTACAATGAGCAGTTCTTC
NA	TRBV15	NA	TRBJ1-1	12	CATSRMDGVAFF	TGTGCCACCAGCAGGATGGACGGGGTGGCTTTCTTT
few	TRBV12-3/TRBV12-4	NA	TRBJ2-3	13	CASSFPPGDTQYF	TGTGCCAGCAGTTTCCCCCCCGGAGATACGCAGTATTTT
few	TRBV7-8	NA	TRBJ1-2	14	CASSYPGRINGYTF	TGTGCCAGCAGCTACCCGGGACGGATAAATGGCTACACCTTC
many	TRBV20-1	NA	TRBJ2-3	13	CSARVLATDTQYF	TGCAGTGCTAGAGTACTAGCAACAGATACGCAGTATTTT
few	TRBV5-1	TRBD1	TRBJ1-1	14	CASSQQGWNTEAFF	TGCGCCAGCAGCCAACAGGGGTGGAACACTGAAGCTTTCTTT
NA	TRBV4-2	TRBD2	TRBJ2-7	21	CAMGPRLLLIPGLARDYEQYF	TGTGCCATGGGCCCCAGGCTCCTCCTGATACCGGGACTAGCGAGAGACTACGAGCAGTACTTC
many	TRBV12-3/TRBV12-4	NA	TRBJ2-7	12	CASSHGGYEQYF	TGTGCCAGCAGTCATGGGGGCTACGAGCAGTACTTC
few	TRBV27	NA	TRBJ2-3	14	CASSSRGRPDTQYF	TGTGCCAGCAGTAGCCGTGGGAGACCAGATACGCAGTATTTT
NA	TRBV5-5	TRBD1	TRBJ2-1	15	CASSLRDRNYNEQFF	TGTGCCAGCAGCTTGAGGGACAGAAACTACAATGAGCAGTTCTTC
few	TRBV7-2	TRBD2	TRBJ2-4	17	CASSLSILKRGGNIQYF	TGTGCCAGCAGCTTATCTATTCTGAAGCGGGGGGGAAACATTCAGTACTTC
NA	TRBV25-1	NA	TRBJ1-1	15	CASSESAGLSTEAFF	TGTGCCAGCAGTGAATCGGCAGGGTTGTCCACTGAAGCTTTCTTT
few	TRBV10-1	NA	TRBJ2-7	14	CASSPGDRGYEQYF	TGCGCCAGCAGTCCGGGGGATAGGGGCTACGAGCAGTACTTC
many	TRBV12-3/TRBV12-4	NA	TRBJ2-7	13	CASSPGRNTGQYF	TGTGCCAGCAGTCCGGGACGAAACACGGGGCAGTACTTC
NA	TRBV30	NA	TRBJ2-4	11	CALQAKNIQYF	TGTGCCTTACAAGCCAAAAACATTCAGTACTTC